Listed below are T cell receptor beta chains from one sample, sequenced in a study of blood T cell repertoires in COVID-19. Measured with immunoSEQ multiplex PCR; TCRdb has only the in-frame clones, and not every one. Of 300,000 to 450,000 clones in the sample, about 88% are singletons; the top ten hold 0.9% to 1.5%. Source material: PBMCs or T cells enriched from blood (not recorded which). These receptors were obtained from a young woman who had recovered from COVID-19. Each CDR3 is given with its conserved first and last residue. A D gene is named only where the DNA matches it firmly. Not all rows give a size; the values are once, few, many and, for expanded clones, a class.

NA	NA	TRBJ2-7	TRBV25-1	CASSRYEQYF	TGTGCCAGCAGTCGCTACGAGCAGTACTTC
once	NA	TRBJ1-1	TRBV10-1	CASSEGSLTMNTEAFF	TGCGCCAGCAGTGAGGGCAGTCTCACTATGAACACTGAAGCTTTCTTT
few	TRBD2	TRBJ2-3	TRBV6-5	CASKAGVQDTQYF	TGTGCCAGCAAGGCGGGGGTTCAAGATACGCAGTATTTT
NA	TRBD2	TRBJ2-3	TRBV2	CASSRTSGGHTDTQYF	TGTGCCAGCAGCCGCACTAGCGGGGGGCACACAGATACGCAGTATTTT
few	TRBD1	TRBJ2-7	TRBV6-6	CASSYVGQGTHEQYF	TGTGCCAGCAGTTACGTCGGACAGGGAACCCACGAGCAGTACTTC
NA	TRBD1	TRBJ2-7	TRBV6-5	CASSGDSYEQYF	TGTGCCAGCAGCGGGGACAGCTACGAGCAGTACTTC
NA	NA	TRBJ1-3	TRBV5-4	CASSLGHHVSGNTIYF	TGTGCCAGCAGCTTGGGACACCACGTCTCTGGAAACACCATATATTTT
NA	NA	TRBJ1-5	TRBV3-1/TRBV3-2	CASSQEGANQPQHF	TGTGCCAGCAGCCAAGAGGGAGCAAATCAGCCCCAGCATTTT
NA	NA	TRBJ1-3	TRBV27	CASSAGLNGLSGNTIYF	TGTGCCAGCAGCGCAGGACTAAATGGCCTCTCTGGAAACACCATATATTTT
NA	NA	TRBJ1-1	TRBV19	CASTLQRNTEAFF	TGTGCCAGTACCCTACAGAGGAACACTGAAGCTTTCTTT
NA	NA	TRBJ1-4	TRBV28	CASSSAPSPGIEKLFF	TGTGCCAGCAGTTCGGCTCCCAGCCCGGGGATAGAAAAACTGTTTTTT
NA	TRBD1	TRBJ2-7	TRBV5-1	CASSLGQGSSYEQYF	TGCGCCAGCAGCTTGGGACAGGGAAGCTCCTACGAGCAGTACTTC
NA	NA	TRBJ2-2	TRBV15	CATSRDFGQIGELFF	TGTGCCACCAGCAGAGATTTCGGACAAATCGGGGAGCTGTTTTTT
NA	TRBD1	TRBJ1-4	TRBV30	CAWGLTGGSEKLFF	TGTGCCTGGGGGTTGACAGGGGGGAGTGAAAAACTGTTTTTT
NA	NA	TRBJ2-5	TRBV7-3	CASSQGGGAETQYF	TGTGCCAGCAGCCAGGGGGGCGGGGCCGAGACCCAGTACTTC
NA	NA	TRBJ2-7	TRBV4-3	CASSQDYPAGGHEQYF	TGCGCCAGCAGCCAAGATTACCCAGCCGGGGGACACGAGCAGTACTTC
NA	NA	TRBJ1-5	TRBV4-3	CASSQDLGQAQHF	TGCGCCAGCAGCCAAGATTTGGGGCAAGCCCAGCATTTT
few	TRBD1	TRBJ2-5	TRBV7-9	CASSLDRTGGWFQETQYF	TGTGCCAGCAGCTTAGATCGAACAGGGGGCTGGTTCCAAGAGACCCAGTACTTC
NA	TRBD1	TRBJ1-1	TRBV29-1	CSATSGGKAFF	TGCAGCGCGACTTCAGGGGGGAAAGCTTTCTTT
few	TRBD1	TRBJ1-2	TRBV4-3	CASSQVGGQGWSDYGYTF	TGCGCCAGCAGCCAAGTGGGGGGACAGGGGTGGTCAGACTATGGCTACACCTTC
NA	TRBD2	TRBJ2-5	TRBV19	CASSALWTSGGTQETQYF	TGTGCCAGTAGTGCACTCTGGACTAGCGGGGGGACGCAAGAGACCCAGTACTTC
NA	NA	TRBJ1-2	TRBV25-1	CASSRASYGYTF	TGTGCCAGCAGCAGAGCTAGCTATGGCTACACCTTC
NA	NA	TRBJ2-7	TRBV4-3	CASSQDRAEAHEQYF	TGCGCCAGCAGCCAAGATAGAGCGGAGGCCCACGAGCAGTACTTC
NA	TRBD2	TRBJ2-1	TRBV10-3	CALSAGAVSSYNEQFF	TGTGCCCTCTCAGCGGGGGCTGTTAGCTCCTACAATGAGCAGTTCTTC
NA	TRBD1	TRBJ2-7	TRBV4-1	CASSLPGQRYEQYF	TGCGCCAGCAGCCTCCCGGGACAGCGGTACGAGCAGTACTTC
NA	NA	TRBJ1-6	TRBV6-5	CASSYRERSFNSPLHF	TGTGCCAGCAGTTACCGGGAGCGTAGTTTTAATTCACCCCTCCACTTT
NA	TRBD1	TRBJ2-2	TRBV4-3	CAGSPTGGWTGELFF	TGCGCCGGCAGTCCGACAGGGGGATGGACCGGGGAGCTGTTTTTT
NA	NA	TRBJ2-5	TRBV5-8	CASSPAVGSYQETQYF	TGTGCCAGCAGCCCGGCGGTTGGCAGCTACCAAGAGACCCAGTACTTC
NA	TRBD1	TRBJ2-2	TRBV24-1	CATSDATGGTGELFF	TGTGCCACCAGTGACGCGACAGGGGGCACCGGGGAGCTGTTTTTT
few	NA	TRBJ1-1	TRBV6-5	CASERYMNTEAFF	TGTGCCAGCGAGCGGTACATGAACACTGAAGCTTTCTTT
NA	TRBD1	TRBJ1-1	TRBV3-1/TRBV3-2	CASSHRQGGTEAFF	TGTGCCAGCAGCCACCGACAGGGAGGAACTGAAGCTTTCTTT